Shown below are 9 T cell receptor beta chains from a single sample sequenced in a study of blood T cell repertoires in COVID-19. The repertoire was sequenced with immunoSEQ multiplex PCR; TCRdb's copy has only in-frame clones and lacks some. The sample has 110,000 to 150,000 clones; more than 85% are singletons. Sequences were obtained from peripheral blood. The receptors originated from a man in his 60s with active or convalescent COVID-19.

V gene TRBV2 combines with J gene TRBJ2-5; possibly TRBD1 for D (6 bases). Trimming removed 7 bases from V and 5 bases from J, with 23 bases in between. Germline CDR1 is SNHLY and CDR2 is FYNNEI. This CDR3 spans 16 amino acids. As DNA, the CDR3 is TGTGCCAGCACCCTCCCCCGGGCCAAGGGGGAGGAGACCCAGTACTTC. This gives the protein CASTLPRAKGEETQYF. Combining the CDR3 with reference TRBV2 and TRBJ2-5 gives the whole variable domain EPEVTQTPSHQVTQMGQEVILRCVPISNHLYFYWYRQILGQKVEFLVSFYNNEISEKSEIFDDQFSVERPDGSNFTLKIRSTKLEDSAMYFCASTLPRAKGEETQYFGPGTRLLVL.

The V gene is TRBV20-1, the J gene TRBJ2-3, with TRBD2 matching over 11 bases. Germline assignment: CDR1 DFQATT and CDR2 SNEGSKA (reference sequence). V dropped 6 bases and J dropped 4; count of bases not matched to a gene: 9. The CDR3 covers 15 residues. In DNA, the CDR3 is TGCAGTGCCAGTAGGACTAGCGGGTTCGCAGATACGCAGTATTTT. Translated, it gives CSASRTSGFADTQYF.

The chain recombines TRBV5-4 with TRBJ2-2; D perhaps matches TRBD2 (5 bases). The germline V gene has CDR1 SGHNT and CDR2 YYREEE (reference sequence). This CDR3 spans 13 amino acids. V was clipped by 1 base and J by 8 bases, with 9 bases between them. As DNA, the CDR3 is TGTGCCAGCAGCTTGACTAGGTATGGGGAGCTGTTTTTT. Translated, it gives CASSLTRYGELFF. The entire variable domain, with the rest obtained from reference TRBV5-4 and TRBJ2-2, is as follows: ETGVTQSPTHLIKTRGQQVTLRCSSQSGHNTVSWYQQALGQGPQFIFQYYREEENGRGNFPPRFSGLQFPNYSSELNVNALELDDSALYLCASSLTRYGELFFGEGSRLTVL.

The rearrangement uses TRBV7-2 and TRBJ2-5, with TRBD1 matching over 7 bases. Germline CDR1 reads SGHTA; CDR2 reads FQGNSA. The CDR3 spans 14 residues. V was clipped by 4 bases and J by 5 bases; unmatched bases: 7. CDR3 amino acids: CASSYQGVGETQYF. The DNA of the CDR3 is TGTGCCAGCAGCTATCAGGGGGTTGGGGAGACCCAGTACTTC.

DNA for the CDR3: TGTGCCAGCAGCTTAGTGTCAGCGGGAGGGCCAGGGGATACGCAGTATTTT. Amino acids: CASSLVSAGGPGDTQYF. The rearrangement links TRBV7-2 to TRBJ2-3; TRBD2 aligns across 10 bases. Trimming at V came to 1 base and at J to 6 bases, leaving 10 bases not matched to a gene. Germline CDR1 SGHTA, CDR2 FQGNSA. The CDR3 is 17 residues long.

The chain links TRBV6-5 to TRBJ2-6; D is undetermined. The CDR3 runs 13 residues. Germline values: CDR1 MNHEY, CDR2 SVGAGI. Trimming pared 4 bases from V and 4 bases from J, leaving 5 bases between. The CDR3, as DNA: TGTGCCAGCAGTTTGGAGGGGGCCAACGTCCTGACTTTC. This encodes CASSLEGANVLTF.

The CDR3 coding sequence is TGTGCTATCGAGTGGCAGGGGCCCCAGCATTTT. Translation: CAIEWQGPQHF. The chain has TRBV7-7 and TRBJ1-5; a possible D gene is TRBD1 (5 bases). Per the germline V gene, CDR1 is SSHAT and CDR2 is FNYEAQ (reference sequence). The CDR3 is made up of 11 amino acids. Full variable domain (missing parts from reference TRBV7-7 and TRBJ1-5): GAGVSQSPRYKVTKRGQDVTLRCDPISSHATLYWYQQALGQGPEFLTYFNYEAQPDKSGLPSDRFSAERPEGSISTLTIQRTEQRDSAMYRCAIEWQGPQHFGDGTRLSIL.

The J gene is TRBJ1-1, the V gene TRBV30; 9 nucleotides agree with TRBD1. Trimming at V came to 2 bases and at J to 5 bases, leaving 9 bases not matched to a gene. Germline CDR1 is GTSNPN and CDR2 is SVGIG (reference sequence). The CDR3 runs 15 residues. As DNA, the CDR3 is TGTGCCTGGAGTACAGGGGGCGTTGGGCGAACTGAAGCTTTCTTT. The encoded protein is CAWSTGGVGRTEAFF.

This sequence joins TRBV28 and TRBJ2-5; 7 bases align to TRBD2. This CDR3 has 14 amino acids. Germline CDR1 MDHEN, CDR2 SYDVKM. V was clipped by 5 bases and J by 1 base; unmatched bases: 4. The CDR3 sequence: CASSKAGTQETQYF. In DNA, the CDR3 is TGTGCCAGCAGTAAAGCGGGGACCCAAGAGACCCAGTACTTC.